Below are 17 T cell receptor beta chains sequenced from a single sample in a study of PD-1 blockade in classical Hodgkin lymphoma. Time point noted: cycle 4 day 1 (C4D1), after more than five weeks of nivolumab. Every patient had relapsed following autologous stem cell transplantation, and cohorts differed in brentuximab vedotin exposure. Through magnetic negative selection, CD8+ T cells were separated from PBMCs that had been thawed. The assay was immunoSEQ multiplex PCR, and TCRdb's table has in-frame clones only and misses some. Of approximately 15,000 clones in the sample, around nine tenths were seen once. Sample: CD8+ T cells from blood, taken before the fourth cycle of nivolumab. The receptor source for this set is a human donor with classical Hodgkin lymphoma.

The CDR3 DNA follows: TGTGCCAGCACCGACAGCGGGAGCGGGTTTGGTAGTGAGTATTTT. It codes for CASTDSGSGFGSEYF. The J gene is TRBJ2-3, the V gene TRBV6-1; 8 bases are shared with TRBD2. Looked up from germline, CDR1 is MNHNS and CDR2 is SASEGT. CDR3 size: 15 residues. Germline trimming cut 7 bases from V and 13 bases from J; bases unmatched to any gene: 19.

The genes are TRBV19 and TRBJ2-1; 10 nucleotides match TRBD2. The CDR3 spans 19 residues. Germline V gene data show CDR1 as LNHDA and CDR2 as SQIVND (reference sequence). V shed 2 bases, J shed 0 bases, and the junction held 10 bases outside the gene matches. The CDR3 region is CASSIPKTSGWSSYNEQFF. In DNA, the CDR3 is TGTGCCAGTAGTATACCTAAGACTAGCGGGTGGAGCTCCTACAATGAGCAGTTCTTC.

The chain recombines TRBV11-2 with TRBJ1-5, with 9 bases identical to TRBD1. Trimming took 5 bases from V and 4 from J; bases not matched to a gene: 6. The CDR3 is 15 residues long. Germline CDR1 SGHAT, CDR2 FQNNGV. CDR3 amino acids: CASSAGTGRNQPQHF. DNA of the CDR3: TGTGCCAGCAGCGCCGGGACAGGGCGTAATCAGCCCCAGCATTTT.

This clone was seen a few times. The gene calls are TRBV10-1 and TRBJ1-1; 7 positions agree with TRBD1. CDR1 and CDR2 (germline): WNHNN, SYGVQD (reference sequence). The CDR3 spans 16 residues. Trimming cost V 4 bases and J 0 bases; bases outside gene matches: 8. The CDR3 region is CASSADRELLNTEAFF. CDR3 DNA sequence: TGCGCCAGCAGTGCCGACAGGGAATTACTGAACACTGAAGCTTTCTTT.

The V and J genes are TRBV7-9 and TRBJ2-2; 8 bases are shared with TRBD1. The V gene's germline CDR1 is SEHNR and CDR2 FQNEAQ (reference sequence). V dropped 0 bases and J dropped 1; count of bases not matched to a gene: 4. This CDR3 is built from 17 residues. The CDR3 region is CASSLAVGTGNTGELFF. As DNA, the CDR3 is TGTGCCAGCAGCTTAGCGGTTGGGACAGGGAACACCGGGGAGCTGTTTTTT.

The genes are TRBV27 and TRBJ2-1; D unclear. The germline V gene encodes CDR1 MNHEY and CDR2 SMNVEV (reference sequence). V was pared by 7 bases and J by 8 bases, with 9 bases between. This CDR3 has 11 amino acids. Written as DNA, the CDR3 is TGTGCCAGCATTAGAGGCGATGAGCAGTTCTTC. Translated: CASIRGDEQFF.

The V gene is TRBV13, the J gene TRBJ2-1, with 7 bases matching TRBD1. The CDR3 runs 16 residues. Trimming cost V 3 bases and J 4 bases; bases outside gene matches: 9. From germline, CDR1 is PRHDT and CDR2 FYEKMQ (reference sequence). In DNA, the CDR3 is TGTGCCAGCAGCTTTGAGAGGGGGCCGAAATACAATGAGCAGTTCTTC. Protein sequence: CASSFERGPKYNEQFF.

The V gene is TRBV9, the J gene TRBJ1-2, with a weak D call TRBD1 (5 bases). The CDR3 loop spans 12 amino acids. Trimming cost V 5 bases and J 4 bases, with 9 bases left between them. Germline CDR1 is SGDLS and CDR2 is YYNGEE. The CDR3 sequence: CASRGDSYGYTF. CDR3 bases: TGTGCCAGCAGGGGTGACAGCTATGGCTACACCTTC.

This clone was seen only a few times. This chain joins TRBV4-1 and TRBJ1-5, with unresolved D. CDR1 is MGHRA and CDR2 is YSYEKL in the germline V gene. V gave up 0 bases and J gave up 6 bases, with 9 bases separating them. The CDR3 has 14 residues. The CDR3 sequence is CASSQDVVGQPQHF. In nucleotides, the CDR3 is TGCGCCAGCAGCCAAGATGTGGTAGGTCAGCCCCAGCATTTT.

The CDR3 here is CASSPTGGWGQETQYF. The CDR3 DNA reads TGTGCCAGCAGCCCCACAGGGGGCTGGGGGCAAGAGACCCAGTACTTC. V gene TRBV7-3 combines with J gene TRBJ2-5, with 9 bases identical to TRBD1. Per germline, CDR1 SGHTA and CDR2 FQGTGA. The V segment lost 5 bases and the J segment 2 bases; nucleotides outside the gene matches: 9. The CDR3 covers 16 residues.

The V call is TRBV5-1, the J call TRBJ2-1; TRBD1 matches at 10 bases. The CDR3 consists of 14 residues. Germline CDR1 SGHRS, CDR2 YFSETQ. The trim removed 5 bases at V and 6 bases at J, leaving 5 bases unmatched. CDR3 nucleotides: TGCGCCAGCAGGGGGACAGGGGAAGGCAATGAGCAGTTCTTC. Encoded protein: CASRGTGEGNEQFF.

The chain couples TRBV6-5 to TRBJ2-1; D gene ambiguous. Trimming cost V 4 bases and J 4 bases, with 11 bases left between them. This CDR3 is 14 amino acids long. The V gene's germline CDR1 is MNHEY and CDR2 SVGAGI. The CDR3 DNA follows: TGTGCCAGCAGTTCCATCGACAAGTACAATGAGCAGTTCTTC. Translation: CASSSIDKYNEQFF.

This clone has only a few counts. This chain links TRBV7-9 with TRBJ2-7, with D maybe TRBD1 (6 bases). Germline V CDR1 and CDR2: SEHNR, FQNEAQ (reference sequence). This CDR3 is 13 amino acids long. Trimming cost V 5 bases and J 0 bases, with 8 bases left between them. In DNA, the CDR3 is TGTGCCAGCAGCGGGGACATCTCCTACGAGCAGTACTTC. Encoded protein: CASSGDISYEQYF.

The chain is built from TRBV5-1 and TRBJ2-2, with 7 bases aligning to TRBD2. The V segment lost 0 bases and the J segment 5 bases; nucleotides outside the gene matches: 1. The CDR3 sequence is 14 residues long. CDR1 and CDR2 (germline): SGHRS, YFSETQ. CDR3 DNA sequence: TGCGCCAGCAGCTTGGCCGGGGGGACCGGGGAGCTGTTTTTT. This gives the protein CASSLAGGTGELFF.

The chain uses TRBV4-1 and TRBJ2-1; D not resolved. Germline assignment: CDR1 MGHRA and CDR2 YSYEKL. The CDR3 runs 15 residues. V lost 3 bases, J lost 4 bases, and 13 bases lay in between. In DNA form, the CDR3 reads TGCGCCAGCAGCCATATTCTCAACCAATACAATGAGCAGTTCTTC. Amino acid sequence: CASSHILNQYNEQFF.

The chain couples TRBV5-5 to TRBJ1-5; 10 bases are a match to TRBD1. V lost 3 bases, J lost 7 bases, and 4 bases stayed unmatched. Germline lookup yields CDR1 SGHKS and CDR2 YYEKEE (reference sequence). The CDR3 loop spans 14 amino acids. The CDR3 region has the DNA TGTGCCAGCAGCTGGACAGGGGGAGGCCAGCCCCAGCATTTT. Amino acids: CASSWTGGGQPQHF.

In this sample, this clone turned up once. The V call is TRBV4-1, the J call TRBJ2-5; 10 bases are shared with TRBD1. The closer fit of TRBJ2-7 to the DNA end suggests the J call may be wrong. Germline V lookup: CDR1 MGHRA, CDR2 YSYEKL. This CDR3 is 15 amino acids long. The CDR3 spells CASSQVRQGAYEQYF. In nucleotides, the CDR3 is TGCGCCAGCAGCCAAGTTAGACAGGGGGCGTACGAGCAGTACTTC.